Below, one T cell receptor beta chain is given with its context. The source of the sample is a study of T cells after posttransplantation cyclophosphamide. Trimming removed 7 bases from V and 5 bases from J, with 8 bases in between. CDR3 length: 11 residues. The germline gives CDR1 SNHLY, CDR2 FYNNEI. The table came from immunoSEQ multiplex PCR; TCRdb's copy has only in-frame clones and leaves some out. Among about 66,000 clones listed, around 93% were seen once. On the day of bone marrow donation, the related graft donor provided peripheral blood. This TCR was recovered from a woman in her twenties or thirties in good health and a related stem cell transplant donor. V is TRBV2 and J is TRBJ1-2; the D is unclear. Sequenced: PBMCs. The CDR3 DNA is TGTGCCAGCAAGGAAGAGTATGGCTACACCTTC. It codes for CASKEEYGYTF.